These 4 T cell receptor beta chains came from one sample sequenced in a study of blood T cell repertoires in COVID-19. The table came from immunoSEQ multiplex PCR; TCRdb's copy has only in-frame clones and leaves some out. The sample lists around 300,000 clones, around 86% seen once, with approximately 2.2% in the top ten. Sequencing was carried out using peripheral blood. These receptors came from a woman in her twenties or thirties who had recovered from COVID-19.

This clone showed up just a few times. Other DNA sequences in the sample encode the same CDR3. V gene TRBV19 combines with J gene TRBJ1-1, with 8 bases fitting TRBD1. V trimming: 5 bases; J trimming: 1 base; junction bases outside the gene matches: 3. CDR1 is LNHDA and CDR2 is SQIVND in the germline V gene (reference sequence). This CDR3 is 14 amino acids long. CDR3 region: CASSLGQGNTEAFF. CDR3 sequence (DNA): TGTGCCAGTAGTTTAGGACAGGGGAACACTGAAGCTTTCTTT.

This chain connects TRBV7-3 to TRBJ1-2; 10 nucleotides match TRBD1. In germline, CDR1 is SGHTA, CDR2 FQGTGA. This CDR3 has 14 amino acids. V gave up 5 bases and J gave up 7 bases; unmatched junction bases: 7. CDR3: CASSAGQGESGYTF. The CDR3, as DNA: TGTGCCAGCAGCGCAGGACAGGGGGAGAGTGGCTACACCTTC.

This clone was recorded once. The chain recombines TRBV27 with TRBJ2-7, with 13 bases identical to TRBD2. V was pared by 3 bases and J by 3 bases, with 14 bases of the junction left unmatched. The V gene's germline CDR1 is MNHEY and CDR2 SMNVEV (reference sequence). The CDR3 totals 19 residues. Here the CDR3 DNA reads TGTGCCAGCAGTTTGGGGACTAGCGGGATTTCACCCCTCCGCTACGAGCAGTACTTC. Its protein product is CASSLGTSGISPLRYEQYF.

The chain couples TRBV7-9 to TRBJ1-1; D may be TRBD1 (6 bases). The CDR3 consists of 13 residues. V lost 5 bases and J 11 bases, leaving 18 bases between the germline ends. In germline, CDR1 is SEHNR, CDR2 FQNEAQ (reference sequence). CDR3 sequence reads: CASSRDKSLAAFF. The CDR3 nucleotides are TGTGCCAGCAGCCGGGACAAATCCTTGGCGGCTTTCTTT.